This record concerns one T cell receptor (beta chain) sequence. This sample was taken from a study of blood T cell repertoires in COVID-19. Trimming took 1 base from V and 0 from J; bases not matched to a gene: 8. The CDR3 length is 19 residues. Looked up from germline, CDR1 is SGHNT and CDR2 is YENEEA. Sequencing was performed with immunoSEQ multiplex PCR; in TCRdb, only in-frame clones are kept and a portion is missing. Altogether about 140,000 clones are present, roughly 85% being singletons, with the ten largest covering 2.5% to 3%. Sample: peripheral blood. The rearrangement uses TRBV11-3 and TRBJ2-6; 8 positions agree with TRBD1. The source of this sequence is a man aged 50-60 years with acute or convalescent COVID-19. CDR3 in DNA: TGTGCCAGCAGCTTAGGCAGGGGGCGGTCCTACTCTGGGGCCAACGTCCTGACTTTC. Protein: CASSLGRGRSYSGANVLTF.